This TCR beta chain emerged from a study of glioma-infiltrating T cells after dendritic cell vaccination. On this clone itself: Its target is not known.

TCRdb's copy holds only in-frame clones and misses some; the assay was immunoSEQ multiplex PCR. In the table there are tens of thousands of clones, roughly 84% of which are singletons. Germline V gene sequence: CDR1 SNHLY, CDR2 FYNNEI. Between the trimmed V and J ends, which lost 2 bases and 4 bases, there was a span of 11 bases. The CDR3 is made up of 14 amino acids. Study-wide results and limits: Only a small number of patients had complete blood and tumor samples.

The origin of this receptor is a human donor with glioblastoma. The chain recombines TRBV2 with TRBJ1-2; maybe TRBD1 (5 bases). The sequences come from blood, collected before dendritic cell vaccination. The CDR3 DNA reads TGTGCCAGCAGTGAACAGGGCCCCCGCTATGGCTACACCTTC. Translated: CASSEQGPRYGYTF. Supplemented by reference TRBV2 and TRBJ1-2, the full variable domain reads EPEVTQTPSHQVTQMGQEVILRCVPISNHLYFYWYRQILGQKVEFLVSFYNNEISEKSEIFDDQFSVERPDGSNFTLKIRSTKLEDSAMYFCASSEQGPRYGYTFGSGTRLTVV.